These 2 T cell receptor beta chains originate from one sample sequenced in a study of shared T cell receptors in the human thymus (dated by TCRdb to the early 2020s). Library preparation was by the immunoSEQ multiplex PCR assay. TCRdb took over this immuneACCESS table, retaining in-frame rearrangements with V and J assigned. Such tables are incomplete; in checked studies, under half of the missing clones stem from an unresolved V gene, and the remainder is unexplained. This sample has about 380,000 clones in its table, and 95% of those were observed once. 0.02% of the sample goes to the ten largest clones. The material sequenced was thymocytes. These receptors were taken from a human donor.

V and J are TRBV5-6 and TRBJ1-5, with 7 bases lining up with TRBD1. Germline CDR1 reads SGHDT; CDR2 reads YYEEEE. This CDR3 is built from 13 residues. The trim removed 4 bases at V and 9 bases at J, leaving 7 bases unmatched. The chain's CDR3 is CASSNNRGGPQHF. DNA of the CDR3: TGTGCCAGCAGCAACAACAGGGGTGGGCCCCAGCATTTT.

This sequence joins TRBV7-8 and TRBJ1-5; D might be TRBD1 (6 bases). The germline V gene has CDR1 SGHVS and CDR2 FQNEAQ. The CDR3 length is 14 residues. V lost 5 bases, J lost 3 bases, and 11 bases lay in between. The CDR3 bases are TGTGCCAGCAGCCTAGACAGGAACAATCAGCCCCAGCATTTT. It is translated as CASSLDRNNQPQHF.